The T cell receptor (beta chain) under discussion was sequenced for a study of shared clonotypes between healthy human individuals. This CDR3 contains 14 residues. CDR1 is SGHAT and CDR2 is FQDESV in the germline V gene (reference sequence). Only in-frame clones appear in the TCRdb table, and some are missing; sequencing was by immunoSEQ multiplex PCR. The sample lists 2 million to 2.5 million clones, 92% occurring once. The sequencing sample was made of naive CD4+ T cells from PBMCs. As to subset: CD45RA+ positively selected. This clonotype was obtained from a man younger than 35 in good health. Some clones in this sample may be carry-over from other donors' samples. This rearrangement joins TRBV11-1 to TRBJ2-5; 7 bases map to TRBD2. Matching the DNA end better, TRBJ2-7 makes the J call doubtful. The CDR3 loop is CASRTGGGSYEQYF. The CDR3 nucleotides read TGTGCCAGCAGAACGGGAGGTGGCTCCTACGAGCAGTACTTC.